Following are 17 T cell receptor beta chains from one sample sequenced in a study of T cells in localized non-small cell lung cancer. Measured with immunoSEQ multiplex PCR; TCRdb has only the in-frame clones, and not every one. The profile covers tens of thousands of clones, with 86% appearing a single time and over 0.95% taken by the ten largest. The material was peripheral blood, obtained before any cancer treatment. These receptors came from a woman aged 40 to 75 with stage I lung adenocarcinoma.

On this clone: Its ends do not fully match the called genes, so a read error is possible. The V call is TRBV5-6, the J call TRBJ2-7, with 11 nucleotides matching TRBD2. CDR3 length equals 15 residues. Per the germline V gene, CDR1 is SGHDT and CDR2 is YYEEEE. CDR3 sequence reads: CASSWWTSGSYEQCF. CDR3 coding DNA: TGTGCCAGCAGCTGGTGGACTAGCGGGTCCTACGAGCAGTGCTTC.

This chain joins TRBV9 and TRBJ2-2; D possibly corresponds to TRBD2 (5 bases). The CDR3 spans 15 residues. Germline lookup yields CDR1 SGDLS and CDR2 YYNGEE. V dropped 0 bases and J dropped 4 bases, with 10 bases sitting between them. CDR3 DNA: TGTGCCAGCAGCGTAGGCGGGTTAGTCACCGGGGAGCTGTTTTTT. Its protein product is CASSVGGLVTGELFF.

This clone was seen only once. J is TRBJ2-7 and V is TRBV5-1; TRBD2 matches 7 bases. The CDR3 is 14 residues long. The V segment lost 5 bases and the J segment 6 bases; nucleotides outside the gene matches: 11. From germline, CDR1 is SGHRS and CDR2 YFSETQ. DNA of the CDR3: TGCGCCAGCAGAGCGAAACCCGGGACTACCGAGCAGTACTTC. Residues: CASRAKPGTTEQYF.

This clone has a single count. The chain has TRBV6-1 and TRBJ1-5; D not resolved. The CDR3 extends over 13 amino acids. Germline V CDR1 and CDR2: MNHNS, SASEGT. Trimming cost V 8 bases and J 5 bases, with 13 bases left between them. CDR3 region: CASLQDPDQPQHF. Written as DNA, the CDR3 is TGTGCCAGCCTCCAGGACCCGGATCAGCCCCAGCATTTT.

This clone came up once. CDR3 sequence: CASSLTGVGVNTEAFF. The CDR3, as DNA: TGTGCCAGCAGCTTGACAGGGGTGGGGGTGAACACTGAAGCTTTCTTT. The rearrangement joins TRBV7-3 to TRBJ1-1, with 8 nucleotides matching TRBD1. Germline CDR1 reads SGHTA; CDR2 reads FQGTGA. V lost 3 bases, J lost 0 bases, and 6 bases stayed unmatched. The CDR3 loop spans 16 amino acids.

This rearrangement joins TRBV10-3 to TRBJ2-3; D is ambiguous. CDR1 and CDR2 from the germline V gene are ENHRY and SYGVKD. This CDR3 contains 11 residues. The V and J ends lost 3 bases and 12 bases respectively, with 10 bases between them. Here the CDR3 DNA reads TGTGCCATCAGTGATCAGGATCGACAGTATTTT. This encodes CAISDQDRQYF.

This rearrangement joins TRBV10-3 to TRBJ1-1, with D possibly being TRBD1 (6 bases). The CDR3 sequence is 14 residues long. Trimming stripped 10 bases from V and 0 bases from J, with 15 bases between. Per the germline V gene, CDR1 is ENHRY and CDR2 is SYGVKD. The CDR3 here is CATRQEALNTEAFF. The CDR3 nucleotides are TGTGCCACGCGACAGGAAGCACTGAACACTGAAGCTTTCTTT.

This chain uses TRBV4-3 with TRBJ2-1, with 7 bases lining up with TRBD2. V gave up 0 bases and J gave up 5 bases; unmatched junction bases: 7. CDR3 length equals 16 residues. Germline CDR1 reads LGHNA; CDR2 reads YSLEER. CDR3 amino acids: CASSQDWGGWDNEQFF. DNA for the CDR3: TGCGCCAGCAGCCAAGATTGGGGGGGTTGGGACAATGAGCAGTTCTTC.

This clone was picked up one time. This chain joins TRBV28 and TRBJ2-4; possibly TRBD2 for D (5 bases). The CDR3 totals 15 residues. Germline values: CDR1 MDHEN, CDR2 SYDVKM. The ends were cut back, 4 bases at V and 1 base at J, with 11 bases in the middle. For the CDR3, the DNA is TGTGCCAGCAGTTCCGGGGAGAGGGCCAAAAACATTCAGTACTTC. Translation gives CASSSGERAKNIQYF.

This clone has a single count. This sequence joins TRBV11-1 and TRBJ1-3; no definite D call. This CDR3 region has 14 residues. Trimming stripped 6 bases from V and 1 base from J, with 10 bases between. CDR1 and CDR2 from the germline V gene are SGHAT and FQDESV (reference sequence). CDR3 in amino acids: CASSRGPSGNTIYF. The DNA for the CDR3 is TGTGCCAGCAGTAGAGGCCCTTCTGGAAACACCATATATTTT.

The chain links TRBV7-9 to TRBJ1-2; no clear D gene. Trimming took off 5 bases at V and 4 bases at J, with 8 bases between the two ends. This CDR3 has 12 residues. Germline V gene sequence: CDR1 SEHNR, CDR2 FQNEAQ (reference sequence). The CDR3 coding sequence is TGTGCCAGCAGCCCCGACTTCTATGGCTACACCTTC. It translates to CASSPDFYGYTF.

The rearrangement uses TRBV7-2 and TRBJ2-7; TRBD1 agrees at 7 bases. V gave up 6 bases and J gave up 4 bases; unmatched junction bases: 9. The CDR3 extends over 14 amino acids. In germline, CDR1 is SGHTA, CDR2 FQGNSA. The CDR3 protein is CASSQGGAGYEQYF. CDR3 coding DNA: TGTGCCAGCAGTCAAGGGGGCGCAGGTTACGAGCAGTACTTC.

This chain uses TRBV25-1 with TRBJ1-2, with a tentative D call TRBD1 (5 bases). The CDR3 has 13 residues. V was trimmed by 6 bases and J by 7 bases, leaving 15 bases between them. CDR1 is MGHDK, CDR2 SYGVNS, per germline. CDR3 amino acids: CASSPGGVRGYTF. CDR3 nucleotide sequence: TGTGCCAGCAGCCCCGGGGGGGTCCGTGGCTACACCTTC.

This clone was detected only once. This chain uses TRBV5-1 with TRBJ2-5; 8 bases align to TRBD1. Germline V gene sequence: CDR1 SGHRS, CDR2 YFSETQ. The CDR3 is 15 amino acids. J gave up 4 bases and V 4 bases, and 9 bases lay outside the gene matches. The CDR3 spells CASSGATGAGETQYF. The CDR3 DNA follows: TGCGCCAGCAGCGGCGCGACAGGGGCGGGAGAGACCCAGTACTTC.

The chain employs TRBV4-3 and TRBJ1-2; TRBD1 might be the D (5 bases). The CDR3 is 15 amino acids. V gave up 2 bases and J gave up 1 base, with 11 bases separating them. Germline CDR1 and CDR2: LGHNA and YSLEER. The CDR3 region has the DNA TGCGCCAGCAGCCAAACAGACAGTTTTAACTATGGCTACACCTTC. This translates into CASSQTDSFNYGYTF.

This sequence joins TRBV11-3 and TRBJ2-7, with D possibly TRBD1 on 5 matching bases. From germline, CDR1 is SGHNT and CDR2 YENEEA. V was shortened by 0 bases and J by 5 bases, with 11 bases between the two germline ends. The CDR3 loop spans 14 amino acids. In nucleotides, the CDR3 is TGTGCCAGCAGCTTAGATCAGGGCACGCACGAGCAGTACTTC. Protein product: CASSLDQGTHEQYF.

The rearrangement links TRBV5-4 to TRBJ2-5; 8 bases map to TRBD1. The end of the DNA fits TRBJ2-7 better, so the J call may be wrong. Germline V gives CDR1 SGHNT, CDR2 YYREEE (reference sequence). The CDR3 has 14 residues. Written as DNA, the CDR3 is TGTGCCAGCCATTGGGGACAGGCCTCCTACGAGCAGTACTTC. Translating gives CASHWGQASYEQYF.